This T cell receptor (beta chain) was identified in a study of T cell responses to AZD1222 COVID-19 vaccine. Regarding the study as a whole: There were mostly white British donors and more females than males, and clonal diversity was possibly underestimated.

Profiled with immunoSEQ multiplex PCR; TCRdb holds only in-frame clones, not every one. The data hold 29,000 or so clones, with more than 85% observed a single time. Deletions cut 1 base from V and 3 bases from J, with 6 bases between. The V gene's germline CDR1 is SGHAT and CDR2 FQNNGV. The CDR3 is 13 residues long. Notes on this clone: What it binds is not known.

The V and J genes are TRBV11-2 and TRBJ1-1; D call uncertain. The receptor's source is an adult in good health. The sequenced sample was peripheral blood, obtained on day 0 of AZD1222 vaccination. CDR3 sequence (DNA): TGTGCCAGCAGCTTAGTTATGGACACTGAAGCTTTCTTT. This gives the protein CASSLVMDTEAFF.